A single sample is the source of the 3 T cell receptor beta chains below, sequenced in a study of blood T cell repertoires in COVID-19. Clones were sequenced by immunoSEQ multiplex PCR, and TCRdb holds only the in-frame ones, with some missing. The sample includes 150,000 to 200,000 clones, around 83% of them seen just once. The source material was peripheral blood. The receptor source for this set is a woman in her forties with acute or convalescent COVID-19.

This clone was picked up one time. V is TRBV19 and J is TRBJ1-2; TRBD1 aligns across 7 bases. Germline loops: CDR1 LNHDA, CDR2 SQIVND (reference sequence). V lost 6 bases to trimming and J lost 2 bases; unmatched junction nucleotides: 9. CDR3 length: 15 residues. CDR3 protein: CASRLPWTGNYGYTF. The CDR3, as DNA: TGTGCCAGTAGGCTACCCTGGACAGGCAACTATGGCTACACCTTC.

J is TRBJ1-2 and V is TRBV24-1, with D tentatively TRBD1 (5 bases). The CDR3 is made up of 14 amino acids. V was cut by 1 base and J by 6 bases, with 11 bases left in between. Germline V gives CDR1 KGHDR, CDR2 SFDVKD. In DNA form, the CDR3 reads TGTGCCACCAGTGATTTAGGAGGGGTGGATGGCTACACCTTC. The encoded protein is CATSDLGGVDGYTF.

V usage is TRBV5-1 and J usage is TRBJ1-3, with D unclear. Trimming left V 5 bases short and J 0 bases short, with 12 bases between. The CDR3 has 15 residues. Germline CDR1 is SGHRS and CDR2 is YFSETQ. Here the CDR3 reads CASSGEASSGNTIYF. In nucleotides, the CDR3 is TGCGCCAGCAGTGGGGAGGCGAGCTCTGGAAACACCATATATTTT.